Each of the 3 T cell receptor beta chains below was sequenced from the same sample in a study of control samples from healthy donors and cancer patients. The data were produced by immunoSEQ multiplex PCR, yet TCRdb's version contains in-frame clones alone and is incomplete. Of more than 140,000 clones in the sample, less than 95% were seen once. The sample comprised blood. Receptors were obtained from a man aged 18 to 30 in good health.

The V call is TRBV6-5, the J call TRBJ1-4; tentatively, D is TRBD1 (6 bases). This CDR3 has 14 amino acids. CDR1 and CDR2 (germline): MNHEY, SVGAGI. V was trimmed by 1 base and J by 8 bases, leaving 11 bases between them. The CDR3, as DNA: TGTGCCAGCAGTTACTTGGGACACCCAGAAAAACTGTTTTTT. Translation: CASSYLGHPEKLFF.

This clone is a singleton in its sample. The rearrangement joins TRBV6-5 to TRBJ2-3, with 9 nucleotides matching TRBD2. The germline gives CDR1 MNHEY, CDR2 SVGAGI. V shed 6 bases, J shed 4 bases, and the junction held 2 bases outside the gene matches. The CDR3 is 13 amino acids. Here the CDR3 DNA reads TGTGCCAGCAGGCGGGGGGGCGCAGATACGCAGTATTTT. As protein: CASRRGGADTQYF.

The gene calls are TRBV6-5 and TRBJ1-2; the D is unclear. The CDR3 length is 14 residues. With 6 bases removed from V and 4 bases from J, the gap between germline ends came to 15 bases. CDR1 and CDR2 from the germline V gene are MNHEY and SVGAGI. CDR3: CASRAPLGVYGYTF. CDR3 coding DNA: TGTGCCAGCAGGGCCCCGCTAGGTGTCTATGGCTACACCTTC.